The T cell receptor (beta chain) described here comes from a study of T cell responses to AZD1222 COVID-19 vaccine. Germline V CDR1 and CDR2: MNHNS, SASEGT. The CDR3 is 15 amino acids. V lost 0 bases to trimming and J lost 5 bases, with 10 bases between them. Assay used: immunoSEQ multiplex PCR; TCRdb lists only in-frame clones, some missing. The sample includes about 150,000 clones, less than 95% seen only once; the top ten take over 1%. The clonotype comes from an adult in good health. The sequences come from peripheral blood, collected on day 0 of AZD1222 vaccination. The chain links TRBV6-1 to TRBJ2-2; perhaps TRBD1 as D (6 bases). The CDR3 protein is CASSEAIGGTGELFF. CDR3 sequence (DNA): TGTGCCAGCAGTGAAGCGATAGGGGGTACCGGGGAGCTGTTTTTT.